This TCR beta chain is drawn from a study of identical twins. A single record per CDR3 protein comes from TCRdb applying MiXCR to the 5' RACE reads. This table holds over 500,000 distinct CDR3 sequences, around 20% found once. The CDR3 sequence is 12 residues long. Trimming cost V 11 bases and J 4 bases, with 11 bases left between them. Germline V gene sequence: CDR1 SGHTA, CDR2 FQGNSA. The same sample was also studied in work on T cells expressing NK-cell markers.

This chain joins TRBV7-2 and TRBJ2-2, with D unresolved. The sequence was collected from a woman younger than 30 in good health. Sequencing used CD4+ T cells sorted from blood. The CDR3 DNA sequence: TGTGCCGGACGGGCGCCCACCGGGGAGCTGTTTTTT. This codes for CAGRAPTGELFF. Complete variable domain (other parts from reference TRBV7-2 and TRBJ2-2): GAGVSQSPSNKVTEKGKDVELRCDPISGHTALYWYRQSLGQGLEFLIYFQGNSAPDKSGLPSDRFSAERTGGSVSTLTIQRTQQEDSAVYLCAGRAPTGELFFGEGSRLTVL.